Below, 23 T cell receptor beta chains from the same sample are listed, as sequenced in a study of T cell repertoires in cytomegalovirus infection. MiXCR, applied by TCRdb to the reads, yields one record per CDR3 protein. The sample carries hundreds of thousands of distinct CDR3 sequences, 35% to 45% recorded once. The sequencing input was PBMCs. These receptors were taken from a human donor in good health (CMV status not recorded). Some clones in this sample may be carry-over from other donors' samples.

V usage is TRBV28 and J usage is TRBJ1-5; D is possibly TRBD1 (5 bases). The V gene's germline CDR1 is MDHEN and CDR2 SYDVKM. The CDR3 totals 14 residues. The ends were cut back, 5 bases at V and 5 bases at J, with 13 bases in the middle. In DNA form, the CDR3 reads TGTGCCAGCAGTATATCTCGGGGCGATCAGCCCCAGCATTTT. Translated: CASSISRGDQPQHF.

This chain joins TRBV5-1 and TRBJ2-5, with D tentatively TRBD2 (7 bases). Trimming removed 7 bases at V and 4 bases at J, with 23 bases between. CDR3 length: 16 amino acids. The germline V gene encodes CDR1 SGHRS and CDR2 YFSETQ. The CDR3 DNA follows: TGCGCCAGCTCTTCGAGGGGGGAGGGGTTCGGAGAGACCCAGTACTTC. Translated, it gives CASSSRGEGFGETQYF. Looking up the rest from reference TRBV5-1 and TRBJ2-5 gives the full variable domain: KAGVTQTPRYLIKTRGQQVTLSCSPISGHRSVSWYQQTPGQGLQFLFEYFSETQRNKGNFPGRFSGRQFSNSRSEMNVSTLELGDSALYLCASSSRGEGFGETQYFGPGTRLLVL.

This clonotype was counted between two and nine times. V and J are TRBV5-6 and TRBJ2-2; no reliable D call. Germline CDR1 SGHDT, CDR2 YYEEEE. Trimming took 0 bases from V and 5 from J, leaving 8 bases between them. The CDR3 consists of 14 residues. The CDR3 DNA sequence: TGTGCCAGCAGCTTGGACCTTACTACCGGGGAGCTGTTTTTT. Translated, it gives CASSLDLTTGELFF.

This chain uses TRBV12-3 or TRBV12-4 with TRBJ1-5; a weak D match, TRBD1 (5 bases). Trimming removed 6 bases from V and 3 bases from J, with 9 bases in between. The CDR3 is 13 residues long. CDR3 loop: CASRTGHNQPQHF. CDR3 DNA: TGTGCCAGCAGGACCGGACACAATCAGCCCCAGCATTTT.

The chain carries TRBV19 and TRBJ2-1, with 9 bases aligning to TRBD1. Looked up from germline, CDR1 is LNHDA and CDR2 is SQIVND (reference sequence). This CDR3 is 13 amino acids long. The V and J ends lost 6 bases and 8 bases, in that order; junction bases with no gene match: 5. DNA of the CDR3: TGTGCCAGTAGCCGGACAGGGGCGGATGAGCAGTTCTTC. Its translation: CASSRTGADEQFF.

The chain carries TRBV7-2 and TRBJ1-2; 7 bases are a match to TRBD1. With 5 bases clipped from V and 4 bases from J, the junction kept 10 bases outside the gene matches. The V gene's germline CDR1 is SGHTA and CDR2 FQGNSA. The CDR3 is 15 residues long. This CDR3 reads CASSPQTGNGYGYTF. The CDR3, as DNA: TGTGCCAGCAGCCCCCAGACAGGGAACGGCTATGGCTACACCTTC.

The chain uses TRBV27 and TRBJ1-1, with 8 bases lining up with TRBD1. Germline V gene sequence: CDR1 MNHEY, CDR2 SMNVEV (reference sequence). CDR3 length: 14 residues. V trimming: 5 bases; J trimming: 9 bases; junction bases outside the gene matches: 11. CDR3 in DNA: TGTGCCAGCAGTGGGGACAGGTCGAAGACGAAAGCTTTCTTT. It codes for CASSGDRSKTKAFF.

This clonotype has a handful of counts. The V gene is TRBV7-6, the J gene TRBJ1-2; no firm D call. The length of the CDR3 is 14 residues. Germline CDR1 is SGHVS and CDR2 is FNYEAQ. The V and J ends lost 1 base and 2 bases respectively, with 8 bases between them. The CDR3 nucleotides read TGTGCCAGCAGCTTAGGTCCGCTCAACTATGGCTACACCTTC. It translates to CASSLGPLNYGYTF.

This clonotype was picked up a small number of times. V gene TRBV15 combines with J gene TRBJ2-6, with 11 bases identical to TRBD1. The CDR3 has 15 residues. With 5 bases clipped from V and 12 bases from J, the junction kept 9 bases outside the gene matches. CDR1 LNHNV and CDR2 YYDKDF come from the germline V gene (reference sequence). In DNA form, the CDR3 reads TGTGCCACCAGCGATAAGGGGACAGGGGGTTTCGTCCTGACTTTC. Amino acid sequence: CATSDKGTGGFVLTF.

Notes on this clonotype: A much larger clone differs from this one at a single base, so this may be a read error. Because it lacks the conserved phenylalanine or tryptophan at the end, this CDR3 is likely a read error. This chain connects TRBV7-2 to TRBJ2-7; 12 positions match TRBD2. Germline V gives CDR1 SGHTA, CDR2 FQGNSA. V dropped 5 bases and J dropped 2; count of bases not matched to a gene: 4. CDR3 size: 15 residues. The DNA of the CDR3 is TGTGCCAGCAGCCCCGCTAGCGGGAGGGCCTACGAGCAGTACTTA. Residues: CASSPASGRAYEQYL.

The chain combines TRBV4-1 with TRBJ1-3; D is ambiguous. The CDR3 loop spans 15 amino acids. V was shortened by 4 bases and J by 0 bases, with 10 bases between the two germline ends. Germline assignment: CDR1 MGHRA and CDR2 YSYEKL. The CDR3 DNA follows: TGCGCCAGCAGCCCCACCTCAGGCTCTGGAAACACCATATATTTT. Translation: CASSPTSGSGNTIYF.

This clonotype was seen a few times. The gene calls are TRBV6-5 and TRBJ1-5; no definite D call. Germline V gene sequence: CDR1 MNHEY, CDR2 SVGAGI. The CDR3 runs 15 residues. V dropped 5 bases and J dropped 4 bases, with 15 bases sitting between them. CDR3 coding DNA: TGTGCCAGCAGTCCCAGCCGGCTTCCAAATCAGCCCCAGCATTTT. Protein sequence: CASSPSRLPNQPQHF.

This clonotype was seen a handful of times. The chain uses TRBV19 and TRBJ2-3; TRBD2 matches 7 bases. J was trimmed by 4 bases and V by 6 bases; bases with no gene match: 19. From germline, CDR1 is LNHDA and CDR2 SQIVND (reference sequence). The CDR3 has 18 residues. The CDR3 loop reads CASSPIFAGAGGADTQYF. DNA of the CDR3: TGTGCCAGTAGCCCGATTTTCGCGGGAGCGGGTGGAGCAGATACGCAGTATTTT.

The genes are TRBV6-5 and TRBJ2-1; perhaps TRBD1 as D (7 bases). Germline V lookup: CDR1 MNHEY, CDR2 SVGAGI. The CDR3 is made up of 13 amino acids. Trimming removed 7 bases from V and 7 bases from J, with 14 bases in between. CDR3 protein: CASKEGALNEQFF. The CDR3 coding sequence is TGTGCCAGCAAGGAGGGGGCCCTGAATGAGCAGTTCTTC.

In this sample, this clonotype turned up many times. The rearrangement uses TRBV28 and TRBJ1-5; unclear D gene. Trimming removed 5 bases at V and 6 bases at J, with 14 bases between. Germline CDR1 and CDR2: MDHEN and SYDVKM. The CDR3 contains 14 residues. The CDR3 loop reads CASSPQGGVQPQHF. In DNA, the CDR3 is TGTGCCAGCAGTCCCCAAGGTGGCGTTCAGCCCCAGCATTTT.

This clonotype has just a few counts. The chain links TRBV10-2 to TRBJ1-2, with D unclear. The V gene lost 2 bases and the J gene lost 3 bases, with 19 bases spanning the gap. The CDR3 extends over 17 amino acids. Germline V lookup: CDR1 WSHSY, CDR2 SAAADI. CDR3 protein: CASSEAWDPLGDYGYTF. DNA of the CDR3: TGCGCCAGCAGTGAGGCATGGGATCCATTAGGAGACTATGGCTACACCTTC.

Many counts were recorded for this clonotype. This chain connects TRBV11-2 to TRBJ2-1; maybe TRBD2 (6 bases). This CDR3 region has 16 residues. The V end was cut by 2 bases, the J end by 4 bases, with 15 bases between. CDR1 is SGHAT, CDR2 FQNNGV, per germline. The CDR3 DNA reads TGTGCCAGCAGCTTATTTCCTAGCGAGAATTACAATGAGCAGTTCTTC. It encodes CASSLFPSENYNEQFF.

This chain joins TRBV28 and TRBJ2-4; tentatively, D is TRBD1 or TRBD2 (6 bases each). V was cut by 11 bases and J by 7 bases, with 12 bases left in between. Germline V lookup: CDR1 MDHEN, CDR2 SYDVKM. This CDR3 has 11 amino acids. The CDR3 loop reads CAARRGNIQYF. DNA of the CDR3: TGTGCCGCCCGGAGGGGGAACATTCAGTACTTC.

This clonotype was counted between two and nine times. This chain uses TRBV28 with TRBJ2-5; D not certain. Between the trimmed V and J ends, which lost 4 bases and 10 bases, there was a span of 7 bases. This CDR3 spans 10 amino acids. Germline V gene data show CDR1 as MDHEN and CDR2 as SYDVKM. This chain's CDR3 is CASSSRDQYF. CDR3 in DNA: TGTGCCAGCAGTTCAAGGGACCAGTACTTC. Together with reference TRBV28 and TRBJ2-5, the CDR3 gives the full variable domain: DVKVTQSSRYLVKRTGEKVFLECVQDMDHENMFWYRQDPGLGLRLIYFSYDVKMKEKGDIPEGYSVSREKKERFSLILESASTNQTSMYLCASSSRDQYFGPGTRLLVL.

A few counts support this clonotype. The CDR3 bases are TGCGCCAGCAGCCAGCCGACAGGGGGAAGAAGCTATGGCTACACCTTC. Its protein product is CASSQPTGGRSYGYTF. The chain has TRBV4-1 and TRBJ1-2, with 9 bases identical to TRBD1. Germline-derived CDR1 and CDR2 are MGHRA and YSYEKL. V lost 3 bases and J lost 4; bases outside the gene matches: 9. CDR3 size: 16 residues.

The V and J genes are TRBV7-2 and TRBJ2-3, with 9 nucleotides matching TRBD1. Germline V gene data show CDR1 as SGHTA and CDR2 as FQGNSA. The J segment lost 0 bases and the V segment lost 8 bases, leaving 6 bases of the junction unmatched. The CDR3 has 15 residues. CDR3 protein: CASGVGTGSTDTQYF. The CDR3 DNA follows: TGTGCCAGCGGAGTAGGGACAGGGAGCACAGATACGCAGTATTTT.

Note on this clonotype: This may stem from a read error, because a much larger clone lies one nucleotide away. Because the CDR3 is missing its conserved closing phenylalanine or tryptophan, this is likely a read error. This rearrangement joins TRBV7-3 to TRBJ1-2; 8 bases fit TRBD1. The germline V gene has CDR1 SGHTA and CDR2 FQGTGA. There are 12 residues in the CDR3. After removal of 7 bases from V and 4 bases from J, the junction contained 2 bases not matched to a gene. The CDR3 protein is CASTTGGYGYTL. The CDR3 DNA sequence: TGTGCCAGCACAACAGGGGGCTATGGCTACACCTTA.

The rearrangement uses TRBV28 and TRBJ1-4; D perhaps matches TRBD1 (5 bases). CDR1 and CDR2 (germline): MDHEN, SYDVKM. This CDR3 contains 14 residues. With 6 bases removed from V and 4 bases from J, the gap between germline ends came to 12 bases. The CDR3 sequence: CASRIHGGNEKLFF. The DNA of the CDR3 is TGTGCCAGCAGGATCCACGGGGGTAATGAAAAACTGTTTTTT.